This TCR beta chain derives from a study of early T cells in non-severe SARS-CoV-2 infection. Background on the study: Sequencing targeted bulk RNA from unsorted whole blood, leaving chains unpaired.

This CDR3 region has 14 residues. Deletions cut 2 bases from V and 1 base from J, with 9 bases between. cDNA molecules, individually, were tagged with unique molecular identifiers. One entry per CDR3 protein, called by TCRdb with MiXCR from the 5' RACE reads. The table includes tens of thousands of distinct CDR3 sequences, about 12% detected once. This clonotype was detected a few times. Its target is unknown. Regarding the study as a whole: VDJdb matching, biased toward anti-spike CD8 responses, missed private and CD4 specificities.

The V call is TRBV12-3 or TRBV12-4, the J call TRBJ2-7; D is uncertain. The source is an adult who was a healthcare worker with PCR-confirmed SARS-CoV-2 infection or an uninfected control (not recorded which). The material sequenced was whole blood. The CDR3 bases are TGTGCCAGCAGTTTAAATCAGAGATCCTACGAGCAGTACTTC. It is translated as CASSLNQRSYEQYF.